This T cell receptor beta chain was profiled in a study of OX40 agonist ivuxolimab in advanced cancers. Across the study: Patients with hepatocellular carcinoma, melanoma, renal cell or head and neck cancer made up the dose-escalation patients.

Profiling relied on immunoSEQ multiplex PCR, and the TCRdb table lists in-frame clones only, not all of them. Here the sample spans tens of thousands of clones, roughly 90% being singletons. As to this clone: Its antigen is not identified.

Patients were ineligible given autoimmune disease history or systemic immunosuppression. Broader study findings: Partial responders treated at 0.1-3.0 mg/kg exhibited clonal expansion among the lowest measured. The authors also found low normalized T-cell clonal expansion in some nonresponders.

Germline V gene sequence: CDR1 SGHVS, CDR2 FQNEAQ. The CDR3 covers 15 residues. The J segment lost 5 bases and the V segment lost 6 bases, leaving 5 bases of the junction unmatched. The chain links TRBV7-8 to TRBJ2-1, with 12 bases fitting TRBD2. The receptor was isolated from an adult with an advanced solid tumor such as melanoma, head and neck, liver or kidney cancer. Sequenced here: CD4+ or CD8+ T cells sorted from blood, sampled in a trial of the OX40 agonist ivuxolimab. The CDR3 coding sequence is TGTGCCAGCAGTTCGACTAGCGGGAGTAACAATGAGCAGTTCTTC. Protein product: CASSSTSGSNNEQFF.